This TCR beta chain was captured by sequencing in a study of post-analysis software for immune sequencing data. Study-wide context: The courses of disease that were included comprised relapsing-remitting, secondary progressive and progressive-relapsing multiple sclerosis.

This clonotype was seen once. Its antigen is currently unknown. Prepared libraries of TCR beta cDNA carried unique molecular identifiers. Starting from around 0.96 to 9.9 million T cells, the study yielded approximately 500,000 cDNA molecules. In TCRdb, the PCR reads were re-called with MiXCR into one record per CDR3 protein. The repertoire holds 750,000 to 950,000 distinct CDR3 sequences, with 40% to 55% as singletons. This CDR3 contains 17 residues. CDR1 and CDR2 (germline): SQVTM, ANQGSEA. V lost 3 bases and J lost 0; bases outside the gene matches: 3. Study-wide results and caveats: Relative to controls, patients with multiple sclerosis showed significantly lower normalized Chao1 diversity. Controls showed lower frequencies than patients for five TRBV segments, and TRBV5-6, TRBV5-1 and TRBV20-1 were among these. Strong same-batch co-clustering of samples appeared with F measure clustering.

The clonotype was recovered from a girl under 18 with multiple sclerosis. Sequenced: blood. The gene calls are TRBV29-1 and TRBJ2-2; 14 bases line up with TRBD2. The CDR3 region has the DNA TGCAGCGTTGAGGGGACTAGCGGGAGCCCGAACACCGGGGAGCTGTTTTTT. Encoded protein: CSVEGTSGSPNTGELFF.